A single sample gave rise to the 23 T cell receptor beta chains below, sequenced in a study of regulatory T cells in long-lasting Graves disease. Sequencing libraries for TCR beta were prepared with iRepertoire HTBI primers and Arm-PCR of CDR3 regions. TCRdb independently ran MiXCR on the multiplex PCR reads; one entry per CDR3 protein. The table records 400,000 to 500,000 distinct CDR3 sequences, approximately 16% of them present only once. This sample's time point: newly diagnosed GD, antithyroid drugs for less than 3 months. PBMC-derived RNA was used for the TCR library. These same records also appear under a second study, on T cells in Graves' hyperthyroidism and ophthalmopathy.

Sequenced material: peripheral blood mononuclear cells (PBMCs), taken at new diagnosis, from a patient treated with antithyroid drugs. These receptors came from a woman under 30 with Graves disease.

This clonotype has at least ten counts. The chain has TRBV6-1 and TRBJ1-1; D gene unclear. The CDR3 consists of 13 residues. The germline V and J ends were trimmed by 6 bases and 5 bases, with 13 bases remaining between them. Germline lookup yields CDR1 MNHNS and CDR2 SASEGT. The CDR3 loop is CASRYSRATEAFF. Written as DNA, the CDR3 is TGTGCCAGCAGGTATAGCCGGGCGACTGAAGCTTTCTTT.

This clonotype was detected ten times or more. The chain recombines TRBV7-2 with TRBJ2-2, with 7 bases matching TRBD1. The CDR3 has 16 residues. Germline V lookup: CDR1 SGHTA, CDR2 FQGNSA. Trimming removed 5 bases from V and 4 bases from J; junction bases left unmatched: 10. CDR3 bases: TGTGCCAGCAGCCGCCAACCAGGGGGTTCCACCGGGGAGCTGTTTTTT. It is translated as CASSRQPGGSTGELFF.

This clonotype came up many times. The J gene is TRBJ2-3, the V gene TRBV18; D may be TRBD1 (5 bases). The germline V gene has CDR1 KGHSH and CDR2 LQKENI. The V and J ends lost 3 bases and 4 bases respectively, with 11 bases between them. The CDR3 runs 14 residues. Here the CDR3 reads CASSPPGKADTQYF. In DNA, the CDR3 is TGTGCCAGCTCACCTCCAGGGAAAGCAGATACGCAGTATTTT.

This clonotype was recorded a few times. The gene calls are TRBV5-1 and TRBJ1-2; D uncertain. Germline-derived CDR1 and CDR2 are SGHRS and YFSETQ. V lost 0 bases, J lost 2 bases, and 8 bases lay in between. This CDR3 region has 14 residues. DNA of the CDR3: TGCGCCAGCAGCTTGGGGCAGGACAACTATGGCTACACCTTC. Translating it yields CASSLGQDNYGYTF.

This clonotype was found many times. The CDR3 DNA reads as TGTGCCAGCAGTATACAGGACTTGAACACTGAAGCTTTCTTT. Its protein is CASSIQDLNTEAFF. The gene calls are TRBV28 and TRBJ1-1, with a weak D call TRBD1 (5 bases). CDR1 MDHEN and CDR2 SYDVKM come from the germline V gene. The length of the CDR3 is 14 residues. V lost 5 bases and J lost 0, with 10 bases in between.

Turning to this clonotype: This may be a read error: a much more frequent sequence differs by one nucleotide. The chain links TRBV28 to TRBJ2-1; tentatively, D is TRBD1 or TRBD2 (6 bases each). This CDR3 has 14 amino acids. Looked up from germline, CDR1 is MDHEN and CDR2 is SYDVKM. V lost 7 bases to trimming and J lost 10 bases, with 20 bases between them. The CDR3: CASTNLGGPYEQFF. The CDR3 DNA reads as TGTGCCAGCACTAACTTGGGGGGCCCCTACGAGCAGTTCTTC.

This clonotype occurred a few times. The V gene is TRBV4-1, the J gene TRBJ2-7, with a tentative D call TRBD1 (6 bases). Trimming took 0 bases from V and 5 from J, leaving 14 bases between them. Germline CDR1 MGHRA, CDR2 YSYEKL. CDR3 length equals 15 residues. Here the CDR3 reads CASSQEPGTHNEQYF. The CDR3 nucleotides read TGCGCCAGCAGCCAAGAGCCCGGGACACACAACGAGCAGTACTTC.

To note about this clonotype: This sequence may be a read error, since a much larger clone differs from it by one base. The chain joins TRBV6-1 to TRBJ2-1, with D maybe TRBD2 (5 bases). CDR3 size: 13 residues. The germline gives CDR1 MNHNS, CDR2 SASEGT. Here the CDR3 reads CVSSKLVKAEQFF. The CDR3 DNA sequence: TGTGTCAGCAGTAAACTAGTGAAGGCTGAGCAGTTCTTC.

The chain has TRBV6-1 and TRBJ1-6; D uncertain. The CDR3 runs 13 residues. CDR1 is MNHNS, CDR2 SASEGT, per germline. The germline V and J ends were trimmed by 6 bases and 10 bases, with 13 bases remaining between them. CDR3 nucleotide sequence: TGTGCCAGCAGCCCTATGGGGTTATCACCCCTCCACTTT. It encodes CASSPMGLSPLHF.

The chain is built from TRBV28 and TRBJ2-1; D possibly uses TRBD1 or TRBD2 (5 bases each). Germline V gene data show CDR1 as MDHEN and CDR2 as SYDVKM. Trimming took off 5 bases at V and 3 bases at J, with 17 bases between the two ends. CDR3 length: 16 residues. CDR3 sequence reads: CASSRQTGGVYNEQFF. The DNA of the CDR3 is TGTGCCAGCAGTCGACAAACAGGAGGAGTCTACAATGAGCAGTTCTTC.

This clonotype was detected only once. V gene TRBV4-1 combines with J gene TRBJ2-3; possible D gene TRBD2, 6 bases. Germline loops: CDR1 MGHRA, CDR2 YSYEKL. The CDR3 contains 15 residues. V was clipped by 3 bases and J by 6 bases, with 16 bases between them. CDR3 protein: CASSHLTSGGDTQYF. The CDR3 DNA follows: TGCGCCAGCAGCCACCTTACAAGCGGAGGGGATACGCAGTATTTT.

Comment on this clonotype: The junction shows a germline mismatch at one end, possibly a read error. The V gene is TRBV29-1, the J gene TRBJ2-1, with D tentatively TRBD2 (5 bases). CDR3 size: 14 residues. CDR1 and CDR2 from the germline V gene are SQVTM and ANQGSEA. As DNA, the CDR3 is TGCAGCTCCAATAGCGAAAGCTCCTACAGTGAGCAGTTCTTC. Its protein is CSSNSESSYSEQFF.

The table lists this clonotype with a count of one. The genes are TRBV18 and TRBJ2-5; no definite D call. Trimming removed 2 bases from V and 1 base from J, with 5 bases in between. The CDR3 extends over 13 amino acids. Germline values: CDR1 KGHSH, CDR2 LQKENI. Here the CDR3 reads CASSPIGQETQYF. Written as DNA, the CDR3 is TGTGCCAGCTCACCAATCGGCCAAGAGACCCAGTACTTC.

The CDR3 region is CASSTQKGFTGELFF. DNA for the CDR3: TGTGCCAGCAGCACGCAAAAGGGGTTTACCGGGGAGCTGTTTTTT. The chain couples TRBV28 to TRBJ2-2; tentative D call: TRBD1 (5 bases). This CDR3 contains 15 residues. V lost 6 bases, J lost 5 bases, and 16 bases lay in between. Germline CDR1 reads MDHEN; CDR2 reads SYDVKM. The variable domain in full, completed from reference TRBV28 and TRBJ2-2, reads DVKVTQSSRYLVKRTGEKVFLECVQDMDHENMFWYRQDPGLGLRLIYFSYDVKMKEKGDIPEGYSVSREKKERFSLILESASTNQTSMYLCASSTQKGFTGELFFGEGSRLTVL.

Remarks on this clonotype: Because the CDR3 is missing its conserved closing phenylalanine or tryptophan, this is likely a read error. The CDR3 spells CASSQDLDRYNSPLHL. The CDR3 DNA sequence: TGTGCCAGCAGCCAAGATCTTGACAGATATAATTCACCCCTCCACCTT. This sequence joins TRBV2 and TRBJ1-6, with D perhaps TRBD1 (5 bases). This CDR3 contains 16 residues. In germline, CDR1 is SNHLY, CDR2 FYNNEI. Trimming pared 6 bases from V and 4 bases from J, leaving 16 bases between.

This clonotype has at least ten counts. J is TRBJ2-2 and V is TRBV5-4, with 8 bases fitting TRBD2. Looked up from germline, CDR1 is SGHNT and CDR2 is YYREEE (reference sequence). Germline trimming cut 4 bases from V and 2 bases from J; bases unmatched to any gene: 16. The CDR3 loop spans 19 amino acids. The chain's CDR3 is CASSPVPLLAVLNTGELFF. The CDR3 DNA reads as TGTGCCAGCAGCCCGGTCCCCCTACTAGCGGTCCTAAACACCGGGGAGCTGTTTTTT.

In this sample, this clonotype turned up a few times. This chain uses TRBV5-1 with TRBJ1-1; 9 bases match TRBD1. V dropped 4 bases and J dropped 3; count of bases not matched to a gene: 7. CDR1 SGHRS and CDR2 YFSETQ come from the germline V gene. This CDR3 has 15 amino acids. This CDR3 is CASSIGQGRYTEAFF. DNA of the CDR3: TGCGCCAGCAGCATAGGACAGGGGCGGTACACTGAAGCTTTCTTT.

This clonotype has a handful of counts. The rearrangement joins TRBV20-1 to TRBJ2-2; D possibly corresponds to TRBD1 (6 bases). This CDR3 has 13 residues. Per the germline V gene, CDR1 is DFQATT and CDR2 is SNEGSKA (reference sequence). V shed 6 bases and J shed 6 bases, with 14 bases lying between them. The CDR3 protein is CSARRDMAGELFF. In DNA, the CDR3 is TGCAGTGCCCGAAGGGACATGGCCGGGGAGCTGTTTTTT.

As regards this clonotype: Without the conserved terminal phenylalanine or tryptophan, this CDR3 likely stems from a read error. The rearrangement uses TRBV11-3 and TRBJ2-3; 7 bases agree with TRBD1. TRBJ1-1 explains the end of the DNA better; the J call may be wrong. Germline V gene data show CDR1 as SGHNT and CDR2 as YENEEA. This CDR3 has 14 amino acids. The DNA for the CDR3 is TGTGCCAGCAGCCAGGACAGGACTCGATTAGGAGCTTTCGTT. Encoded protein: CASSQDRTRLGAFV.

This clonotype was observed at least ten times. As DNA, the CDR3 is TGTGCCAGCAGTTTACCCGCCGCTAGCGGGAACAATGAGCAGTTCTTC. This sequence encodes CASSLPAASGNNEQFF. This chain uses TRBV27 with TRBJ2-1, with 9 nucleotides matching TRBD2. The CDR3 covers 16 residues. The V gene's germline CDR1 is MNHEY and CDR2 SMNVEV (reference sequence). The J segment lost 5 bases and the V segment lost 2 bases, leaving 7 bases of the junction unmatched.

This clonotype was seen at least ten times. This CDR3 reads CASSLSSGVRTGELFF. CDR3 nucleotide sequence: TGTGCCAGCAGTTTATCAAGCGGGGTTAGAACCGGGGAGCTGTTTTTT. This chain connects TRBV28 to TRBJ2-2; 7 positions match TRBD2. The CDR3 contains 16 residues. V was pared by 1 base and J by 5 bases, with 7 bases of the junction left unmatched. CDR1 and CDR2 from the germline V gene are MDHEN and SYDVKM.

There are many counts of this clonotype. The rearrangement joins TRBV11-2 to TRBJ2-3; TRBD2 matches 8 bases. The V gene end was trimmed by 5 bases and the J gene end by 3 bases; junction bases not matched to a gene: 10. Germline V gives CDR1 SGHAT, CDR2 FQNNGV. This CDR3 is 16 amino acids long. This CDR3 reads CASSVVAGGLTDTQYF. CDR3 nucleotide sequence: TGTGCCAGCAGCGTGGTCGCGGGAGGTCTGACAGATACGCAGTATTTT.

A note on this clonotype: Its ends do not fully match the called genes, so a read error is possible. The V gene is TRBV7-2, the J gene TRBJ2-1, with TRBD2 identical over 13 bases. The CDR3 has 17 amino acids. Germline loops: CDR1 SGHTA, CDR2 FQGNSA. The CDR3 DNA is TGTGCCAACAGCTCTTCACGACTAGCGGGAGGACAGGGCGAGCAGTTCTTC. It encodes CANSSSRLAGGQGEQFF.